The clone carrying this T cell receptor beta chain occurred once. The data were obtained in a study of blood T cell repertoires in COVID-19. About the research overall: The origin of the acute and convalescent COVID-19 samples was the United States, Italy and Spain. PBMCs, B-cell-depleted T cells, or T cells provided the cDNA or gDNA that made up the material.

V lost 2 bases, J lost 2 bases, and 7 bases lay in between. Germline lookup yields CDR1 LGHNA and CDR2 YNFKEQ. The CDR3 has 13 residues. Study processing details: Counts of nucleated cells, estimated from reference gene primer amplification, were obtained. Method: immunoSEQ multiplex PCR; TCRdb's copy keeps in-frame clones and lacks some. That table supplies the V and J calls and clone size; D and trimming were determined from the DNA. The table records about 92,000 clones, about 85% of them present only once. Sequencing was done on a sample of peripheral blood. The source of this sequence is a human donor in a cohort sampled during active COVID-19. The chain uses TRBV4-2 and TRBJ2-7; D not certain. The CDR3 protein is CASSQPSAYEQYF. The CDR3 nucleotides read TGTGCCAGCAGCCAACCAAGCGCCTACGAGCAGTACTTC.